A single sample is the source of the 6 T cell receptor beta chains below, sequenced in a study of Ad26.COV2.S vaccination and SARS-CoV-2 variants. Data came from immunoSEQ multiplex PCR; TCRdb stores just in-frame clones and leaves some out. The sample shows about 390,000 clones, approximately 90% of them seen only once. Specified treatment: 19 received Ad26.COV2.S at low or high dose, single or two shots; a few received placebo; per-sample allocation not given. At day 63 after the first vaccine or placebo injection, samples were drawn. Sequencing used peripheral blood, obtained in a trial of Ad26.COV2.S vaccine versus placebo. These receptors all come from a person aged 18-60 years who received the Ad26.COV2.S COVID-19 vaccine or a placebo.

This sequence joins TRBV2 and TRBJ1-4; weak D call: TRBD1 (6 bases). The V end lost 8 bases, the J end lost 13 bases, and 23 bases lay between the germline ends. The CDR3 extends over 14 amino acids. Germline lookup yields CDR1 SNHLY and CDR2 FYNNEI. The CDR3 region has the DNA TGTGCCAGCGGGAATACAGGGCCCCAGTTGGGACTGTTTTTT. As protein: CASGNTGPQLGLFF.

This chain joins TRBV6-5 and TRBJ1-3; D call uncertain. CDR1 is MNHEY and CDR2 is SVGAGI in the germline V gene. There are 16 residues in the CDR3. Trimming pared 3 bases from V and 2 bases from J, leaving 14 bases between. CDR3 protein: CASSYNQPGAGNTIYF. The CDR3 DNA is TGTGCCAGCAGTTATAACCAACCTGGGGCTGGAAACACCATATATTTT.

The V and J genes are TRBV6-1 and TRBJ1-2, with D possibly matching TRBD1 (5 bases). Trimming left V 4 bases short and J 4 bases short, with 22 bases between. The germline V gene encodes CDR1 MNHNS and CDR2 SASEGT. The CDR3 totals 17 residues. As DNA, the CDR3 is TGTGCCAGCAGTGGTCGCGGAGGGACGTCTATCTTCTATGGCTACACCTTC. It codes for CASSGRGGTSIFYGYTF.

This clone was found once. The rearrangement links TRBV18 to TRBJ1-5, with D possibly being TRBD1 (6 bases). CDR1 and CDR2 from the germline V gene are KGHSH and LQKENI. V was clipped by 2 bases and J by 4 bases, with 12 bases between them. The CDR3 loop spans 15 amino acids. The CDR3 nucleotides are TGTGCCAGCTCACCAGGGGGGGGCGGAAATCAGCCCCAGCATTTT. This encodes CASSPGGGGNQPQHF. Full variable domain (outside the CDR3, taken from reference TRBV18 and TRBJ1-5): NAGVMQNPRHLVRRRGQEARLRCSPMKGHSHVYWYRQLPEEGLKFMVYLQKENIIDESGMPKERFSAEFPKEGPSILRIQQVVRGDSAAYFCASSPGGGGNQPQHFGDGTRLSIL.

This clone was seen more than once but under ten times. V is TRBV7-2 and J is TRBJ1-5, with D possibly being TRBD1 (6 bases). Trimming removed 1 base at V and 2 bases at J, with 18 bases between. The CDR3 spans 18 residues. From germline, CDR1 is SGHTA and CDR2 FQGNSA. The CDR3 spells CASSLGGQGIDGNQPQHF. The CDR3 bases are TGTGCCAGCAGCTTAGGAGGGCAGGGGATAGATGGCAATCAGCCCCAGCATTTT.

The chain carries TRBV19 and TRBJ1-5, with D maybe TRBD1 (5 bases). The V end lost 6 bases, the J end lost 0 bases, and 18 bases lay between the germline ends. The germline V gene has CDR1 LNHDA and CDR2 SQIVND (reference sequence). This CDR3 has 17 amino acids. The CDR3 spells CASSPVPRQSSNQPQHF. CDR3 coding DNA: TGTGCCAGTAGCCCCGTTCCGAGACAGAGTAGCAATCAGCCCCAGCATTTT.